The clone carrying this TCR beta chain was detected only a few times. It is unclear where the CDR3 begins or ends on the DNA, so no DNA is shown, and the CDR3 is as TCRdb lists it. Time point described: persistent/refractory GD, antithyroid drugs over 5 years with positive TRAb. RNA isolated from PBMCs was used to make the TCR library. In this cohort, patients came from an endocrinology department located in Xi'an, China. This sample was included in a study of regulatory T cells in long-lasting Graves disease. In building TCR beta libraries, iRepertoire HTBI primers were used together with Arm-PCR of CDR3 regions. TCRdb analysed the multiplex PCR reads with MiXCR anew, one entry per CDR3 protein. This sample yields about 400,000 distinct CDR3 sequences, of which roughly 20% are seen a single time; less than 25% belongs to the top ten. The sample in question was peripheral blood mononuclear cells (PBMCs), obtained when the disease was refractory, from a patient treated with antithyroid drugs. The sequence was collected from a female donor with Graves disease.

The CDR3 reads CASSSSTSGSVETQYF. V and J are TRBV6-5 and TRBJ2-5; the table's D gene call, TRBD2, was not cross checked with the DNA. Including both end residues, the CDR3 is 16 amino acids long. In germline, CDR1 is MNHEY, CDR2 SVGAGI.